The sequence of this T cell receptor (beta chain) was determined in a study of blood T cell repertoires in COVID-19. As for the study in general: Donors in the United States, Italy and Spain gave samples during acute or convalescent COVID-19.

This clone was seen only once. Recruitment covered 25 or so US areas and drew participants whose ages spanned roughly 18 to 90 years. CDR3 length: 12 residues. With 5 bases clipped from V and 9 bases from J, the junction kept 3 bases outside the gene matches. Data came from immunoSEQ multiplex PCR; TCRdb stores just in-frame clones and leaves some out. The table includes over 200,000 clones, about 90% detected once. The chain recombines TRBV12-3 or TRBV12-4 with TRBJ2-1; 8 bases fit TRBD2. The source of this sequence is a woman aged 25 to 39 who had been exposed to COVID-19. The sample consisted of PBMCs or T cells enriched from blood (not recorded which). The CDR3 loop is CASSHLAGEQFF. CDR3 DNA sequence: TGTGCCAGCAGTCATCTAGCGGGTGAGCAGTTCTTC.